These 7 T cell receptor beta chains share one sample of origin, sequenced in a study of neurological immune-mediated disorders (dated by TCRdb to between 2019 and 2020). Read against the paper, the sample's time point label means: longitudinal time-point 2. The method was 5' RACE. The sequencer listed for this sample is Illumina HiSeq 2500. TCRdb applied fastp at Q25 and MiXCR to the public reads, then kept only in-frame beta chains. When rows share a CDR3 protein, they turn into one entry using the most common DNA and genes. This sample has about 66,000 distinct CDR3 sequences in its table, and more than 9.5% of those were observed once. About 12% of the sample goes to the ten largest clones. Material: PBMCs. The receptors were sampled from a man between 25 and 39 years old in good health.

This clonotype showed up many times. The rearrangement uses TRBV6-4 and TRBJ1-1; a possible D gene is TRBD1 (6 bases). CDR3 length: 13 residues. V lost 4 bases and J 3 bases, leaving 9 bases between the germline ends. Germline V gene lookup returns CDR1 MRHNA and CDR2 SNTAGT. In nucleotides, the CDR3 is TGTGCCAGCAGTGCAGGGGCATACACTGAAGCTTTCTTT. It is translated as CASSAGAYTEAFF.

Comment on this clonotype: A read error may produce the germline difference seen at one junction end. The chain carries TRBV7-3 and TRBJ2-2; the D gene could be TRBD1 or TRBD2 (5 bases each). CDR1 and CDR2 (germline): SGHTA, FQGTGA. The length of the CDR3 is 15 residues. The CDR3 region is CASSLIGARTGEPFF. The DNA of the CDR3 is TGTGCCAGCAGCTTAATCGGGGCGCGGACCGGGGAGCCGTTTTTT.

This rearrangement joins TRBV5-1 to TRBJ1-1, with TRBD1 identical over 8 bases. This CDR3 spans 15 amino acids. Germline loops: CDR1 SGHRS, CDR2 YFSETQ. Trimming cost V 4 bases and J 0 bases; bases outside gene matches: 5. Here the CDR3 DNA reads TGCGCCAGCAGCGACCACAGGGGGATGAACACTGAAGCTTTCTTT. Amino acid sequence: CASSDHRGMNTEAFF.

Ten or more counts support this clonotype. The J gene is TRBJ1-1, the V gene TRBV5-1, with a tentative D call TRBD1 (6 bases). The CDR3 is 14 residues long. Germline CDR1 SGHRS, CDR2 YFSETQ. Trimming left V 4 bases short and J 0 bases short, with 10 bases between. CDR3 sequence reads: CASSGGLVNTEAFF. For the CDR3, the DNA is TGCGCCAGCAGCGGGGGGCTTGTGAACACTGAAGCTTTCTTT.

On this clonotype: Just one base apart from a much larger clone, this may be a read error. The CDR3, as DNA: TGTGCCACCAATGATTTGAGGGACGTCCCGTCCTACGAGCAGTACTTC. It encodes CATNDLRDVPSYEQYF. The chain uses TRBV24-1 and TRBJ2-7, with D possibly called TRBD1 or TRBD2 (5 bases each). Germline values: CDR1 KGHDR, CDR2 SFDVKD. This CDR3 contains 16 residues.

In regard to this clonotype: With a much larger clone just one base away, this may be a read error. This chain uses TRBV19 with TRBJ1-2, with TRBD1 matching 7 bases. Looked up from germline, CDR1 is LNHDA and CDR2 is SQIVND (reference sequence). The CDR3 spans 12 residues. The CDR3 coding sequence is TGTGCCAGTAGTAAGGGGGCGACGGGCTGCACCTTC. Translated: CASSKGATGCTF.

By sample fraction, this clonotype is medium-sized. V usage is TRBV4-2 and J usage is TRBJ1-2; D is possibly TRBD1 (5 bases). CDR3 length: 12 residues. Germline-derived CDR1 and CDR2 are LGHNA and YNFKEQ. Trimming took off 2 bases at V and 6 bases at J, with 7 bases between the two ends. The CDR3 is CASSQNRNGYTF. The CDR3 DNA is TGTGCCAGCAGCCAAAACAGGAATGGCTACACCTTC.